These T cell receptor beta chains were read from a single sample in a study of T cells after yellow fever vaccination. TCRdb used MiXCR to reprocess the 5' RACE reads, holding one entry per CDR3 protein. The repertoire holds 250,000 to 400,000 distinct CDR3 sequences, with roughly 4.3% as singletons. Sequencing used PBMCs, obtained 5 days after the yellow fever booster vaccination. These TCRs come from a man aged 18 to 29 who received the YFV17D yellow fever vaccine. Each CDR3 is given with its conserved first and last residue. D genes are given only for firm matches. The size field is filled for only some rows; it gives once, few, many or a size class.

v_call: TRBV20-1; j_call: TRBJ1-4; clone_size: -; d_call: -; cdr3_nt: TGCAGTGCTAGAACCGGGACGGATAATGAAAAACTGTTTTTT; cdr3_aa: CSARTGTDNEKLFF
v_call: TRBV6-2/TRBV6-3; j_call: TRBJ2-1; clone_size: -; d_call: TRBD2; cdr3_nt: TGTGCCAGCAGTTACGGGAGGGCGACAACTGAGCAGTTCTTC; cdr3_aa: CASSYGRATTEQFF
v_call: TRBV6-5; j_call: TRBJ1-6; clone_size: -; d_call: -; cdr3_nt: TGTGCCAGCAGTTACTCGATGGGTTCACCCCTCCACTTT; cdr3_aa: CASSYSMGSPLHF
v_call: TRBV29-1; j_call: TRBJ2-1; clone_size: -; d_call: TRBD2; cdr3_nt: TGCAGCGTTGAAGTGGTTAGCGGGGGGAATAATGAGCAGTTCTTC; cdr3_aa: CSVEVVSGGNNEQFF
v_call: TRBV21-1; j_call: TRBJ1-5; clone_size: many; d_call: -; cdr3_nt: TGTGCCAGCAGCAACCACAGGGTCCCGCAAAACAATCAGCCCCAGCATTTT; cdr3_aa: CASSNHRVPQNNQPQHF
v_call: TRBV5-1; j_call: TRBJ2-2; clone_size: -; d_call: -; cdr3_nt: TGCGCCACCCATCCAGGGGGGGCAACCGGGGAGCTGTTTTTT; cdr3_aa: CATHPGGATGELFF
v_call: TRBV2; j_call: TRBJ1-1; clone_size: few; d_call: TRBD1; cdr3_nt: TGTGCCACCTTCCGGAAGAAGGACAGGGTAAAGAGGACTGAAGCTTTCTTT; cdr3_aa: CATFRKKDRVKRTEAFF
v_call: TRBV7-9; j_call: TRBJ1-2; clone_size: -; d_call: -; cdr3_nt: TGTGCCAGCAGCCTCCTGCAGGAGGATGGCTACACCTTC; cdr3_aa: CASSLLQEDGYTF
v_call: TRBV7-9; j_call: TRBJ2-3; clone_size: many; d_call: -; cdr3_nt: TGTGCCAGCAGCTCCCGACTGCCAGTCACAGATACGCAGTATTTT; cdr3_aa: CASSSRLPVTDTQYF
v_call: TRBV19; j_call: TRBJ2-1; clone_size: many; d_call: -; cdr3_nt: TGTGCCAGTAGTCCAGGGCTCTACAATGAGCAGTTCTTC; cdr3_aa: CASSPGLYNEQFF
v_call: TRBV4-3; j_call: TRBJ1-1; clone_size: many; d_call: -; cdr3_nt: TGCGCCAGCAGCCAAGATCTTGTGGGGGTCACTGAAGCTTTCTTT; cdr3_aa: CASSQDLVGVTEAFF
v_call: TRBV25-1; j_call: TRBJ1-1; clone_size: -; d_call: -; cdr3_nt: TGTGCCAGCAGTGACAGGGTGAACACTGAAGCTTTCTTT; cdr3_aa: CASSDRVNTEAFF
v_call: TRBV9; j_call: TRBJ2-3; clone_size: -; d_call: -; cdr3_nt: TGTGCCAGCAGCCCGCGTCGGAACCACCATACGCAGTATTTT; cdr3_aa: CASSPRRNHHTQYF
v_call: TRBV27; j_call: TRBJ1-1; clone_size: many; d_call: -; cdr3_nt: TGTGCCAGCAGTTTTGGGGGAAGCACTGAAGCTTTCTTT; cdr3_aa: CASSFGGSTEAFF
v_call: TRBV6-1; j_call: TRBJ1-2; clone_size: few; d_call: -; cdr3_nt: TGTGCCAGCAACGCTAACCGCGGGGAGAGTGGCTACACCTTC; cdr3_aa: CASNANRGESGYTF
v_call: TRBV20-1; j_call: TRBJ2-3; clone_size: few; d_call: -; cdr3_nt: TGCAGTGCTAGAGATCAGAGATCGGGCCCAGATACGCAGTATTTT; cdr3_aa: CSARDQRSGPDTQYF
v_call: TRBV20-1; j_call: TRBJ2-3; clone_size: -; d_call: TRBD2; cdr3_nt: TGCAGTGCTCCCAGTAGAGCGGGATACACAGATACGCAGTATTTT; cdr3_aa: CSAPSRAGYTDTQYF
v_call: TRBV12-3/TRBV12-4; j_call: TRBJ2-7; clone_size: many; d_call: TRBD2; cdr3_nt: TGTGCCAGCAGTTTCGCGGGCGGGGGCTACGAGCAGTACTTC; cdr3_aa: CASSFAGGGYEQYF
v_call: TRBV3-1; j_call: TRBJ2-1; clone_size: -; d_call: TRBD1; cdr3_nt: TGTGCCAGCAGCCACGCCGGGACAGGGGTCCATGAGCAGTTCTTC; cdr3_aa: CASSHAGTGVHEQFF
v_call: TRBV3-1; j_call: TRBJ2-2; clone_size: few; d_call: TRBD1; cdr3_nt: TGTGCCAGCAGCCAGGGACAGCTGAACACCGGGGAGCTGTTTTTT; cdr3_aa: CASSQGQLNTGELFF
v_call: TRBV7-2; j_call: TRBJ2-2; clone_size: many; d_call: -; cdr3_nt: TGTGCCAGCAGCACAATGAACACCGGGGAGCTGTTTTTT; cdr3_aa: CASSTMNTGELFF
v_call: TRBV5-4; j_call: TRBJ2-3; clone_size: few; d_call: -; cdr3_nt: TGTGCCAGCAGCTTGACGCCGAGAACCACAGATACGCAGTATTTT; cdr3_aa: CASSLTPRTTDTQYF
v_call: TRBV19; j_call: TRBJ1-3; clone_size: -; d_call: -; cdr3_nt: TGTGCCTCACAACCGGTCTCTGGAAACACCATATATTTT; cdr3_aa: CASQPVSGNTIYF
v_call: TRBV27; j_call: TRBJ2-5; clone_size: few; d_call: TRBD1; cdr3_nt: TGTGCCAGCAGCACTTCAAAACAGGGGGCTGGGGAGACCCAGTACTTC; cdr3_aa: CASSTSKQGAGETQYF
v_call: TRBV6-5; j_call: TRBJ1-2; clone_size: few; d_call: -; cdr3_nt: TGTGCCAGCAGTTCCCCGGTCTCGCCTTATGGCTACACCTTC; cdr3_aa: CASSSPVSPYGYTF
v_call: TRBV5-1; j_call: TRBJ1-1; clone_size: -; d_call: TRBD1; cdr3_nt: TGCGCCAGCAGCTTACAACAGGGGACCACTGAAGCTTTCTTT; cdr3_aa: CASSLQQGTTEAFF
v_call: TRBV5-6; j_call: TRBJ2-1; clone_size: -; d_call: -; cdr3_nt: TGTGCCAGCAGCGTGGGTAATGAGCAGTTCTTC; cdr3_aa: CASSVGNEQFF
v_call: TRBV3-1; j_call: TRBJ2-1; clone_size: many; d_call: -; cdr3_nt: TGTGCCAGCAGCCAAGCAAGCGGCAATGAGCAGTTCTTC; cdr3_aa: CASSQASGNEQFF
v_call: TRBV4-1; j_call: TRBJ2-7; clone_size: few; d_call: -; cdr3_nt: TGCGCCAGCAGCCCCCAAGGGGGGTCCTACGAGCAGTACTTC; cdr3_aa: CASSPQGGSYEQYF
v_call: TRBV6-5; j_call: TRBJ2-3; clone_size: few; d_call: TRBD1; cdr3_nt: TGTGCCAGCCGTAAATCCGGGACAGGGGTCGGGAATACGCAGTATTTT; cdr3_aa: CASRKSGTGVGNTQYF
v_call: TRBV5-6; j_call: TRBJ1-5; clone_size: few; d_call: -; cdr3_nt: TGTGCCAGCAGCTTGGGAGGGAGAACTGAGCAGCCCCAGCATTTT; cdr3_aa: CASSLGGRTEQPQHF
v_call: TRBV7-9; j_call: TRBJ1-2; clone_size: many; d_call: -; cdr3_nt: TGTGCCAGCAGCTCAGCCGTGAGGATCAATGGCTACACCTTC; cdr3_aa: CASSSAVRINGYTF
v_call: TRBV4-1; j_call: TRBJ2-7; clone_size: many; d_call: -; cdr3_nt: TGCGCCAGCAGCCAAGGGGGGGACTACGAGCAGTACTTC; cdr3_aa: CASSQGGDYEQYF
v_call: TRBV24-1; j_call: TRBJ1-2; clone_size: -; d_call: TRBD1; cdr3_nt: TGTGCCACCAGTGATCGAGGGACAGGGAAAGGCTACACCTTC; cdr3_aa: CATSDRGTGKGYTF
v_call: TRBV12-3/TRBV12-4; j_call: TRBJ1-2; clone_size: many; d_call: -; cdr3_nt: TGTGCCAGCAGTTTCTCCGACTATGGCTACACCTTC; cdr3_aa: CASSFSDYGYTF
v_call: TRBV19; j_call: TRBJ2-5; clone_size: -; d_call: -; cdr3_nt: TGTGCCAGTAGTATAGGTCTGGCGGAGACCCAGTACTTC; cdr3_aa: CASSIGLAETQYF
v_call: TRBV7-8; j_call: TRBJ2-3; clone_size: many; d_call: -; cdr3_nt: TGTGCCAGCAGCTTACAGGGTAGGGTGTATTTT; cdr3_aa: CASSLQGRVYF
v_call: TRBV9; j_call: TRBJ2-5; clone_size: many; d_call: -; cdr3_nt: TGTGCCAGCAGCGTAGGGGTAGGGGGAGAGACCCAGTACTTC; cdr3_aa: CASSVGVGGETQYF
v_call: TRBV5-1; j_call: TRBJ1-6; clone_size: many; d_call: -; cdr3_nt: TGCGCCAGCAGCTTGTTGACGGACCACCGGAATTCACCCCTCCACTTT; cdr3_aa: CASSLLTDHRNSPLHF
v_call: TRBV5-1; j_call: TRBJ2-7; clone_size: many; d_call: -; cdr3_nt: TGCGCCAGCAGCTTTAAGGCAGGGGTCGTTTCCTACGAGCAGTACTTC; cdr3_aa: CASSFKAGVVSYEQYF
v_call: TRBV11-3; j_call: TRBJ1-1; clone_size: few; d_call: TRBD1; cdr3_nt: TGTGCCAGCAGCGAAACAGGGGTGGACACTGAAGCTTTCTTT; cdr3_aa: CASSETGVDTEAFF
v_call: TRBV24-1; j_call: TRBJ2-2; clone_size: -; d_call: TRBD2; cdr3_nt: TGTGCCACCAGTGAGCCCGGGACTAGCGTGGACACCGGGGAGCTGTTTTTT; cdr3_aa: CATSEPGTSVDTGELFF
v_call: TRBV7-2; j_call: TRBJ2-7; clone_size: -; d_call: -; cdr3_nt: TGTGCCAGCAGCTTAGACCCCGGGACCTACGAGCAGTACTTC; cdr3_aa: CASSLDPGTYEQYF
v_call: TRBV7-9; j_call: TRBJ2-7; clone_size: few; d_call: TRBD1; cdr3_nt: TGTGCCAGCAGCTTAGGATTCGACGGGACAGGGGGCTTTGAGCAGTACTTC; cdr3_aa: CASSLGFDGTGGFEQYF
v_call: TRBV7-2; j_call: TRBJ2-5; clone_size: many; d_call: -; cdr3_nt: TGTGCCAGCAGCTTAGGGAACCGGGAGACCCAGTACTTC; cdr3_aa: CASSLGNRETQYF
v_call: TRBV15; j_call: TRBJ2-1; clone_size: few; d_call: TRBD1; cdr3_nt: TGTGCCACCAGCAGACCCGCGGACAGGGGAGACAATGAGCAGTTCTTC; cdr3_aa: CATSRPADRGDNEQFF
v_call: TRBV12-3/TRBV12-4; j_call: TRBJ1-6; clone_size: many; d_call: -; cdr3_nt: TGTGCCAGCAGTGTAACGAAACAGAGCTCCTATAATTCACCCCTCCACTTT; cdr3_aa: CASSVTKQSSYNSPLHF
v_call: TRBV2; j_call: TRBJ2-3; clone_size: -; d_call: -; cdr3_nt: TGTGCCATCGGGGATACGCAGTATTTT; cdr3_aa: CAIGDTQYF
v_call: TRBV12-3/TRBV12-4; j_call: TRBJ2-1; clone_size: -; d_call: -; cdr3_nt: TGTGCCAGCAGTTTGCCCCTGACGTATGAGCAGTTCTTC; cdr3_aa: CASSLPLTYEQFF
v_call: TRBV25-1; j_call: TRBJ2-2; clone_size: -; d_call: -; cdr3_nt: TGTGCCAGCAGTGGGCTAACAGGGAAGGTCGGGGAGCTGTTTTTT; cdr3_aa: CASSGLTGKVGELFF
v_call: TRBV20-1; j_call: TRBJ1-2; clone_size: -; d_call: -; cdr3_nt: TGCAGTGCCCTTCGGGGGGATGGCTACACCTTC; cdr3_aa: CSALRGDGYTF
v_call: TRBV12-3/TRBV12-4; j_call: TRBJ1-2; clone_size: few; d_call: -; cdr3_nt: TGTGCCAGCAGCCGAAATGGCTACACCTTC; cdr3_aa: CASSRNGYTF
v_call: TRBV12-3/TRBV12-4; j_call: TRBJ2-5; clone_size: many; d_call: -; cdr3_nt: TGTGCCAGCAGTTTTGCCAGGGGAGTCGTGGAGACCCAGTACTTC; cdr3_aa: CASSFARGVVETQYF